This T cell receptor beta chain was profiled in a study of CD8+ T cells in alopecia areata. Study-wide findings and caveats: Clonality in lesional scalp, especially alopecia totalis/universalis, exceeded that of normal scalp. Sequence data from scalp samples additionally include resident alphabeta T cells of normal skin. Possibly because of HLA-related factors, TCR sharing was less clear across patients than in mice.

The germline V gene encodes CDR1 SGHVS and CDR2 FQNEAQ. The germline V and J ends were trimmed by 1 base and 9 bases, with 18 bases remaining between them. CDR3 size: 15 residues. Sequencing used cDNA as its template, made by extracting RNA and reverse transcribing it. Method: immunoSEQ multiplex PCR; TCRdb's copy keeps in-frame clones and lacks some. The sample shows 95,000 to 120,000 clones, approximately 59% of them seen only once. As concerns this clone: Its antigen is not known.

The chain has TRBV7-8 and TRBJ2-5; D possibly uses TRBD1 or TRBD2 (7 bases each). The receptor was isolated from a human donor in good health. Sequenced sample: CD8+ T cells sorted from blood. This chain's CDR3 is CASSLERAGGRAQYF. CDR3 DNA sequence: TGTGCCAGCAGCTTAGAGCGGGCAGGGGGGAGGGCCCAGTACTTC. Drawing the rest from reference TRBV7-8 and TRBJ2-5, the complete variable domain is GAGVSQSPRYKVAKRGQDVALRCDPISGHVSLFWYQQALGQGPEFLTYFQNEAQLDKSGLPSDRFFAERPEGSVSTLKIQRTQQEDSAVYLCASSLERAGGRAQYFGPGTRLLVL.